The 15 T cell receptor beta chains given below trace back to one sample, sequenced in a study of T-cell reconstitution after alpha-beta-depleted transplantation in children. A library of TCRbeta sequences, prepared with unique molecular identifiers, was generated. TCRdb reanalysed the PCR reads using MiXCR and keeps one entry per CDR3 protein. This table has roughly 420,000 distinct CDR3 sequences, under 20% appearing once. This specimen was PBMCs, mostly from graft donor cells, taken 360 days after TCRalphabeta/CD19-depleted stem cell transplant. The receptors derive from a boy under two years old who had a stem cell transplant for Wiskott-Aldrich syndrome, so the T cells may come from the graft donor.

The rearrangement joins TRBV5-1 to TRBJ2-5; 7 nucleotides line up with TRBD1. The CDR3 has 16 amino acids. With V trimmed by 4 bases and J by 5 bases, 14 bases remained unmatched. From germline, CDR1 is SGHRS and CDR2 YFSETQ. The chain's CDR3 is CASSPLVRGQGETQYF. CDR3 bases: TGCGCCAGCAGCCCCTTGGTTAGGGGGCAAGGGGAGACCCAGTACTTC. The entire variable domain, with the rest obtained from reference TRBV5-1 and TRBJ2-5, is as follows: KAGVTQTPRYLIKTRGQQVTLSCSPISGHRSVSWYQQTPGQGLQFLFEYFSETQRNKGNFPGRFSGRQFSNSRSEMNVSTLELGDSALYLCASSPLVRGQGETQYFGPGTRLLVL.

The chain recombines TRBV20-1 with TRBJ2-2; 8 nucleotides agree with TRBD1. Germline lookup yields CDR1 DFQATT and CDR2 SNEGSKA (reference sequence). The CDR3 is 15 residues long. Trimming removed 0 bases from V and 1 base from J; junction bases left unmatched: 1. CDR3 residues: CSARDRGLNTGELFF. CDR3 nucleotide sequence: TGCAGTGCTAGAGACAGGGGGCTGAACACCGGGGAGCTGTTTTTT.

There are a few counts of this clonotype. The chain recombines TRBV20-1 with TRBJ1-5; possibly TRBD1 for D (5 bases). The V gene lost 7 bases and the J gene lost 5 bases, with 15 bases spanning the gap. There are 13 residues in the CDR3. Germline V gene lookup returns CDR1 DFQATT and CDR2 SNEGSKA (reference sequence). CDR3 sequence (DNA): TGCAGTGATGGCAAGGGACGCCATCAGCCCCAGCATTTT. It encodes CSDGKGRHQPQHF.

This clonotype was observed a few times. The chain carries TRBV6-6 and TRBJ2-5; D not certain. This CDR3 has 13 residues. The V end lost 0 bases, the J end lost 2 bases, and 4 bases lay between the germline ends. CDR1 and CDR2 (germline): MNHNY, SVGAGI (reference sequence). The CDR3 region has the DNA TGTGCCAGCAGTTACTCAGTACAAGAGACCCAGTACTTC. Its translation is CASSYSVQETQYF.

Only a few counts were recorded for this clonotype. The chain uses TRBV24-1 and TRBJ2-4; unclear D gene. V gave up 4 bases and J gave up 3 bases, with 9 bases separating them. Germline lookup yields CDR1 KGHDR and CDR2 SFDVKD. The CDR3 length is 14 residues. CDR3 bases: TGTGCCACCAGTGAAAGGGTGGTCAAAAACATTCAGTACTTC. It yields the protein CATSERVVKNIQYF.

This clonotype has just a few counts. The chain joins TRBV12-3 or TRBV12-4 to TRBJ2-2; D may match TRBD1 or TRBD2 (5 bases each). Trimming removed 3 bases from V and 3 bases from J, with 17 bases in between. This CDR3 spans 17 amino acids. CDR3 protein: CASSFPRAGSYTGELFF. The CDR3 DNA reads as TGTGCCAGCAGTTTTCCCCGGGCAGGGAGTTACACCGGGGAGCTGTTTTTT.

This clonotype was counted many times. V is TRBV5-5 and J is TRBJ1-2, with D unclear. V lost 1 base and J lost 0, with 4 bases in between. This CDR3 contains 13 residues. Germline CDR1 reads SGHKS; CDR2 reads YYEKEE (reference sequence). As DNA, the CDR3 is TGTGCCAGCAGCTTGCCGGCTAACTATGGCTACACCTTC. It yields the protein CASSLPANYGYTF.

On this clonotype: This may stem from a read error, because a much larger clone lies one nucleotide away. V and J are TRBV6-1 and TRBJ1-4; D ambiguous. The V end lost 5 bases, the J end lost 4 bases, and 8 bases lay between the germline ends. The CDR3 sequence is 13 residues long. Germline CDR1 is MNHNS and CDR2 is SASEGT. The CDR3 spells CASSNAVNEKLFF. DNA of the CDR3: TGTGCCAGCAGTAACGCAGTTAATGAAAAACTGTTTTTT.

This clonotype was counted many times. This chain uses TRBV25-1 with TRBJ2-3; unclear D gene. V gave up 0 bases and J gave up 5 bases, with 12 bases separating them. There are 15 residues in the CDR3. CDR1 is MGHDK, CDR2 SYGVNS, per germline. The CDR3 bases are TGTGCCAGCAGTGAATATATTCAACCTGAAGATACGCAGTATTTT. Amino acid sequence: CASSEYIQPEDTQYF.

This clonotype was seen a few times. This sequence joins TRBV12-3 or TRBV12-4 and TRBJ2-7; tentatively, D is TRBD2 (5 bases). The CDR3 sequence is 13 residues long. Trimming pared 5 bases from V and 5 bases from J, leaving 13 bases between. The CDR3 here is CASSLGLRDEQYF. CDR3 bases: TGTGCCAGCAGTCTTGGACTGAGAGACGAGCAGTACTTC.

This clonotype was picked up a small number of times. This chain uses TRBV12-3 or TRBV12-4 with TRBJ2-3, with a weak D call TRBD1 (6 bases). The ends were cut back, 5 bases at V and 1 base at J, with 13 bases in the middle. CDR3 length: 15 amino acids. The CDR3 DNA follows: TGTGCCAGCAGTCCTCGTCGACAGGGCACAGATACGCAGTATTTT. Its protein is CASSPRRQGTDTQYF.

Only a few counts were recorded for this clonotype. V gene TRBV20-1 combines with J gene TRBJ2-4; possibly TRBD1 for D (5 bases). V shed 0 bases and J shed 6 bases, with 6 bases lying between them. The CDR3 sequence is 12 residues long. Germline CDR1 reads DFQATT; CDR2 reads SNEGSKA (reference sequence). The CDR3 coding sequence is TGCAGTGCTAGAGAGGACACAAACATTCAGTACTTC. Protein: CSAREDTNIQYF.

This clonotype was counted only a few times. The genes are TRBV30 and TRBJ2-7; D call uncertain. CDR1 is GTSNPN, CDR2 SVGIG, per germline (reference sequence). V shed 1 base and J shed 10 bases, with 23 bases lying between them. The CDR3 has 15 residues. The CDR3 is CAWSDGLAFSNKQYF. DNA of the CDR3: TGTGCCTGGAGTGACGGATTGGCATTTAGCAATAAACAGTACTTC.

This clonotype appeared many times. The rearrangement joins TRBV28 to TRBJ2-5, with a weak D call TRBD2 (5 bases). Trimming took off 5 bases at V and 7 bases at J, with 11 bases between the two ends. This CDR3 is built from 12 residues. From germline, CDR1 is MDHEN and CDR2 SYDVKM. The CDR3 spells CASSPRRGTQYF. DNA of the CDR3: TGTGCCAGCAGTCCCCGTCGGGGGACCCAGTACTTC.

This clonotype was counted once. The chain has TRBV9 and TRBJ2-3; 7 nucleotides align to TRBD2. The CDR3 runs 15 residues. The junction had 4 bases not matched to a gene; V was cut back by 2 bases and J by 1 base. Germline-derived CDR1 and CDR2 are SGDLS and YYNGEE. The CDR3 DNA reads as TGTGCCAGCAGCGTGGGCGGGAGCGGCACAGATACGCAGTATTTT. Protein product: CASSVGGSGTDTQYF.